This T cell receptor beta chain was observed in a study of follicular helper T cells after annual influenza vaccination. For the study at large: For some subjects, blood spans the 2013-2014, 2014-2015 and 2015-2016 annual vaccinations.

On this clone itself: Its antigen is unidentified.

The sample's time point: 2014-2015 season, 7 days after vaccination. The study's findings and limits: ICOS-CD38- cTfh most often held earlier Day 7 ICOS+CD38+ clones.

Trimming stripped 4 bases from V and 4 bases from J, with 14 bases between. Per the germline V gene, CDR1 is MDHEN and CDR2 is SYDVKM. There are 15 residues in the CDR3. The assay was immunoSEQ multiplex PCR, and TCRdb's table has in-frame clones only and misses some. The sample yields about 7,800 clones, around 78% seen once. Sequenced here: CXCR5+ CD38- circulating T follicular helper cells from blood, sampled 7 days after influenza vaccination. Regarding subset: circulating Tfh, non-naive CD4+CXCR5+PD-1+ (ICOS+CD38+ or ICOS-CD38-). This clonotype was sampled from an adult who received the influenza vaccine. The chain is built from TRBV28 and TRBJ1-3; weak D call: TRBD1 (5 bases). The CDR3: CASSSRVVGGNTIYF. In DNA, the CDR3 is TGTGCCAGCAGTTCCAGGGTCGTGGGGGGAAACACCATATATTTT.